This is a list of T cell receptor beta chains from one sample in a study of blood T cell repertoires in COVID-19. Only in-frame clones appear in the TCRdb table, and some are missing; sequencing was by immunoSEQ multiplex PCR. The table includes around 270,000 clones, approximately 83% detected once. The material sequenced was PBMCs or T cells enriched from blood (not recorded which). Receptor source: a woman in her twenties or thirties who had recovered from COVID-19. CDR3s include the opening cysteine and the closing phenylalanine or tryptophan. Each record gives: CDR3 DNA, CDR3 protein, clone size, D gene, J gene, V gene. The D gene is left open where the match is weak. Clone size is stated in some rows and not others, as once, few, many or a class when expanded.

TGTGCCAGCAGCCCGGGGGGCAGTATGAGCTACACCTTC CASSPGGSMSYTF NA NA TRBJ1-2 TRBV7-8
TGTGCCAGCTCACCACCAGGGAGACAGGTGGCTTTCTTT CASSPPGRQVAFF once NA TRBJ1-1 TRBV18
TGTGCCAGCAGCCGCCCGGAGATAAGGGGCCCTGCTTACACTGAAGCTTTCTTT CASSRPEIRGPAYTEAFF NA NA TRBJ1-1 TRBV3-1/TRBV3-2
TGTGCCTGGGATCCGAGGGAGCCATCTTATGGCTACACCTTC CAWDPREPSYGYTF NA NA TRBJ1-2 TRBV30
TGTGCCAGCAGCCAAGAAAATTCGGGGGCTTTCTTT CASSQENSGAFF NA NA TRBJ1-1 TRBV3-1/TRBV3-2
TGTGCCAGCATGAGGGGGGGGGACTATGGCTACACCTTC CASMRGGDYGYTF many NA TRBJ1-2 TRBV6-5
TGTGCCAGCAGTTTTTCAAATTACCGGGCCGGGGAGCTGTTTTTT CASSFSNYRAGELFF NA NA TRBJ2-2 TRBV28
TGTGCCAGCAGCCGGGCAGGACAGGGGGCAGGTGGCTACACCTTC CASSRAGQGAGGYTF NA TRBD1 TRBJ1-2 TRBV7-9
TGTGCCAGCACCCCACGGACAGGGAGTTTGGCTAACTATGGCTACACCTTC CASTPRTGSLANYGYTF NA TRBD1 TRBJ1-2 TRBV7-8
TGTGCCAGCGGGACAGACCGGGATCAGCCCCAGCATTTT CASGTDRDQPQHF NA TRBD1 TRBJ1-5 TRBV28
TGTGCCAGCAGCTTTGACAGGGGACTCTACGAGCAGTACTTC CASSFDRGLYEQYF NA TRBD1 TRBJ2-7 TRBV5-6
TGTGCCAGCAGCCCGCGCGCGGGGGCCGGCACAGATACGCAGTATTTT CASSPRAGAGTDTQYF few NA TRBJ2-3 TRBV7-6
TGCGCCAGCATGGGGCAGGGGAATGAGCAGTTCTTC CASMGQGNEQFF NA NA TRBJ2-1 TRBV4-1
TGTGCCAGCAGCTTAGCGTATAGGGCAGACAGCGACTCTGGAAACACCATATATTTT CASSLAYRADSDSGNTIYF NA NA TRBJ1-3 TRBV7-2
TGTGCCAGCATAAGGGGGGGGTTGAAGGTAGACACTGAAGCTTTCTTT CASIRGGLKVDTEAFF NA NA TRBJ1-1 TRBV2
TGTGCCAGCAGTCGACAGGCCCTTGGGACCCAGTACTTC CASSRQALGTQYF NA NA TRBJ2-5 TRBV6-2/TRBV6-3
TGTGCCAGCAGCAGTACCGACAGGGGTGTCGCGCAGCCCCAGCATTTT CASSSTDRGVAQPQHF NA TRBD1 TRBJ1-5 TRBV7-9
TGTGCCAGCAGTTCACCCCGGACACAGTACAATGAGCAGTTCTTC CASSSPRTQYNEQFF NA NA TRBJ2-1 TRBV28
TGTGCCAGCAGCCCGAGTCGTACAGGTTATGGCGCTGAAGCTTTCTTT CASSPSRTGYGAEAFF NA NA TRBJ1-1 TRBV3-1/TRBV3-2
TGTGCCAGCAGCTTAGGCCAGGGGTACCAAGAGACCCAGTACTTC CASSLGQGYQETQYF many NA TRBJ2-5 TRBV13
TGTGCCTGGAGCTCCCGCCCAGGGGCCGAGCAGTACTTC CAWSSRPGAEQYF NA NA TRBJ2-7 TRBV30
TGTGCCAGTAGTCTCGGACTATTCAATGAGCAGTTCTTC CASSLGLFNEQFF NA NA TRBJ2-1 TRBV19
TGTGCCAGCAGCCCCAAAGTTGGTCCGCGGGAGATGAACACTGAAGCTTTCTTT CASSPKVGPREMNTEAFF NA NA TRBJ1-1 TRBV7-9
TGCGCCAGCAGCTTGCCCCCCCAGACAGGGGGACAGGGCTTGTTCTTC CASSLPPQTGGQGLFF once TRBD1 TRBJ2-1 TRBV5-1
TGTGCCAGTAGTCAACAGGGGACCTATAATTCACCCCTCCACTTT CASSQQGTYNSPLHF NA TRBD1 TRBJ1-6 TRBV19
TGTGCCATCAGTGAGTCGAAGGGGAACGAGCAGTACTTC CAISESKGNEQYF NA NA TRBJ2-7 TRBV10-3
TGTGCAAGTCGCTACCCCTTCGGGACTAGCGGGGGGGCCTATGAGCAGTTCTTC CASRYPFGTSGGAYEQFF NA NA TRBJ2-1 TRBV12-2
TGCAGTGCTAGTCCCGGACAGGGCTATGGCTACACCTTC CSASPGQGYGYTF NA TRBD1 TRBJ1-2 TRBV20-1
TGTGCCAGCTTTTCCGGACAGGGGTTTACTGAAGCTTTCTTT CASFSGQGFTEAFF NA TRBD1 TRBJ1-1 TRBV28
TGTGCCAGCAGTTGGAGCGGGAGAACAGATACGCAGTATTTT CASSWSGRTDTQYF NA TRBD2 TRBJ2-3 TRBV28
TGCGCCAGCAGCCATGGTTACAATGCGGGTGGGTACGAGCAGTACTTC CASSHGYNAGGYEQYF NA NA TRBJ2-7 TRBV4-1
TGTGCCAGCACCAGGACTCTAGCCTCCACAGATACGCAGTATTTT CASTRTLASTDTQYF NA NA TRBJ2-3 TRBV2
TGCAGCGCGATACGTTCCATTCAGTACTTC CSAIRSIQYF NA NA TRBJ2-4 TRBV20-1
TGTGCCAGCAGCTTGTTAGCTGCAGAGACCCAGTACTTC CASSLLAAETQYF NA NA TRBJ2-5 TRBV5-8
TGTGCCAGCAGCTTATGGAGGGGTTCGGCCACTGAAGCTTTCTTT CASSLWRGSATEAFF NA NA TRBJ1-1 TRBV13
TGTGCCAGCAGTGCCCAGGGGTCAAGCACAGATACGCAGTATTTT CASSAQGSSTDTQYF NA NA TRBJ2-3 TRBV2
TGTGCCAGCAGCCAAGCGGGCTCCTACAATGAGCAGTTCTTC CASSQAGSYNEQFF NA NA TRBJ2-1 TRBV14
TGTGCCAGCAGCCCTTCAGCGGGGAGCTACGAGCAGTACTTC CASSPSAGSYEQYF NA TRBD2 TRBJ2-7 TRBV7-9
TGTGCCATCAGTGAGTCAACGAGCGAGCAGTACTTC CAISESTSEQYF NA NA TRBJ2-7 TRBV10-3
TGTGCCAGCCGCCCAGGGCTAAAACTTTACGAGCAGTACTTC CASRPGLKLYEQYF NA NA TRBJ2-7 TRBV27
TGTGCCAGCAGCCGCAGACAGGGAAACACTGAAGCTTTCTTT CASSRRQGNTEAFF NA TRBD1 TRBJ1-1 TRBV28
TGTGCCAGCAGTTCCACCGGGACAGGGACTGAAAAACTGTTTTTT CASSSTGTGTEKLFF once TRBD1 TRBJ1-4 TRBV27
TGTGCCAGCAGCTCACCAGGGGCCTGGGGCTACACCTTC CASSSPGAWGYTF NA NA TRBJ1-2 TRBV7-2
TGTGCCAGCAGTGAAGGCCAGGGTAGCTCCTACGAGCAGTACTTC CASSEGQGSSYEQYF NA NA TRBJ2-7 TRBV6-1
TGCGCCAGCAGTGATAGGGAACTAGCGGGATGGAGCTCCTACAATGAGCAGTTCTTC CASSDRELAGWSSYNEQFF NA TRBD2 TRBJ2-1 TRBV10-2
TGTGCCAGCAGCCAAGGACAGGGGGGGGTCACCGGGGAGCTGTTTTTT CASSQGQGGVTGELFF NA TRBD1 TRBJ2-2 TRBV3-1/TRBV3-2
TGTGCCAGCAGCTTGGGGGGACTAGCGGGAGGGCGAAGGGTCCCAGATACGCAGTATTTT CASSLGGLAGGRRVPDTQYF NA TRBD2 TRBJ2-3 TRBV7-8
TGCGCCAGCAGCTTACAGGGGGTGAACACTGAAGCTTTCTTT CASSLQGVNTEAFF NA TRBD1 TRBJ1-1 TRBV5-1
TGCAGCGTCTCCGGCCGGGGTCGGTACGAGCAGTACTTC CSVSGRGRYEQYF few NA TRBJ2-7 TRBV29-1
TGTGCCAGCAGCCCCCGACAGGGGCAGACCCAGTACTTC CASSPRQGQTQYF NA TRBD1 TRBJ2-5 TRBV7-2
TGTGCCAGCAGCCTCAACAGAATGAACACTGAAGCTTTCTTT CASSLNRMNTEAFF NA NA TRBJ1-1 TRBV7-8
TGTGCCAGTAATCGCCGCAGGGGGTCTGAAGCTTTCTTT CASNRRRGSEAFF NA TRBD1 TRBJ1-1 TRBV28
TGTGCCAGCAGTTCAGGGGGCGATCAGCCCCAGCATTTT CASSSGGDQPQHF NA TRBD1 TRBJ1-5 TRBV6-5
TGTGCCAGCAGAGGGACAGCCACAGATACGCAGTATTTT CASRGTATDTQYF NA TRBD1 TRBJ2-3 TRBV3-1/TRBV3-2
TGTGCCAGCAGCTTAGAACAGATTGGGCAGCCCCAGCATTTT CASSLEQIGQPQHF NA NA TRBJ1-5 TRBV7-9
TGTGCCAGCATCGAAACTATGAGCTCTGGAAACACCATATATTTT CASIETMSSGNTIYF once NA TRBJ1-3 TRBV7-9
TGTGCCAGCAGCGTCAGGGGGAGGCTAGCGGGAGAAAGCACAGATACGCAGTATTTT CASSVRGRLAGESTDTQYF NA TRBD2 TRBJ2-3 TRBV9
TGTGCCAGCAGCTTAACAAGCGGGGCCTACAATGAGCAGTTCTTC CASSLTSGAYNEQFF NA TRBD2 TRBJ2-1 TRBV7-3